This TCR beta chain was retrieved from a study of cytomegalovirus exposure and HLA in healthy donors. Notes on this clone: The antigen remains undetermined.

Looked up from germline, CDR1 is SGHTS and CDR2 is YDEGEE. CDR3 length: 15 amino acids. V was pared by 0 bases and J by 8 bases, with 2 bases of the junction left unmatched. Assay used: immunoSEQ multiplex PCR; TCRdb lists only in-frame clones, some missing. The profile shows just under 65,000 clones, 85% to 95% of them singletons. Study-wide findings and caveats: The investigators catalogued 160 or so TCR beta chains as cytomegalovirus-associated. In vitro, a few CMV-associated chains proved specific for CMV antigens. Reportedly, diagnosis of cytomegalovirus status by the classifier showed high specificity and sensitivity. Later, an analysis found that TCR clusters from the first cohort tended to co-occur in the 90 to 150 validation repertoires.

This TCR came from a young woman in good health and CMV-seropositive. The V call is TRBV5-8, the J call TRBJ1-4; TRBD1 aligns across 12 bases. Sequencing input: PBMCs. The DNA of the CDR3 is TGTGCCAGCAGCTTGGGGGACAGGGGGCTCGAAAAACTGTTTTTT. Amino acids: CASSLGDRGLEKLFF.